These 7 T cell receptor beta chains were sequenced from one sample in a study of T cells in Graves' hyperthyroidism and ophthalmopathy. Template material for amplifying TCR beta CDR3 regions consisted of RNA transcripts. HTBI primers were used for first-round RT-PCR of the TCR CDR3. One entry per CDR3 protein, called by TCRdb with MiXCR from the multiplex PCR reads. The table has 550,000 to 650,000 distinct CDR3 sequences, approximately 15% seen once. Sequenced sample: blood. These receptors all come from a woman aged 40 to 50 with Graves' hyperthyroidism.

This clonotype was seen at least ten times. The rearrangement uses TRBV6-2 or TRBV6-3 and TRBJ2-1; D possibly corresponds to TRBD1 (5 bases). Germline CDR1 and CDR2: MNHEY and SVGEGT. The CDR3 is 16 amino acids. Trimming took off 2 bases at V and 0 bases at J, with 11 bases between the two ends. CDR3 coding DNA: TGTGCCAGCAGTTACGGACACCCGAGCTCCTACAATGAGCAGTTCTTC. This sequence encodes CASSYGHPSSYNEQFF.

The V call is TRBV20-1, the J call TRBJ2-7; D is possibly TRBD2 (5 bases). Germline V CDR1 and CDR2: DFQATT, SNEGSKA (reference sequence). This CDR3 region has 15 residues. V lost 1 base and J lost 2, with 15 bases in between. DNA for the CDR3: TGCAGTGCTAGAGGTGGACTGTCCACCCCCTACGAGCAGTACTTC. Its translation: CSARGGLSTPYEQYF.

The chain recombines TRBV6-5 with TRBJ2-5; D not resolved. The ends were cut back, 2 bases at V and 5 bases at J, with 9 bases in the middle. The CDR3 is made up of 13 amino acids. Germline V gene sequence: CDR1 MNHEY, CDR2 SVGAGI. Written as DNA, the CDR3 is TGTGCCAGCAGTTACCAGCTTAGGGAGACCCAGTACTTC. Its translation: CASSYQLRETQYF.

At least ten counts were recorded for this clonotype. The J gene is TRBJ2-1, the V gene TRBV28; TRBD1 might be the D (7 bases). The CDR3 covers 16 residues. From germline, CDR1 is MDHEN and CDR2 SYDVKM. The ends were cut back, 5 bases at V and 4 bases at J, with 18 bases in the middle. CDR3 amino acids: CASSTPGAGGYNEQFF. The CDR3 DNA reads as TGTGCCAGCAGTACGCCGGGGGCAGGGGGTTACAATGAGCAGTTCTTC.

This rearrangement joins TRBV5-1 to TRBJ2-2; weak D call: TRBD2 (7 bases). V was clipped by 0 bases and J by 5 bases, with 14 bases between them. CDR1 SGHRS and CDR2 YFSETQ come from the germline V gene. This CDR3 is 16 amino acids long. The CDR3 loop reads CASSLGGLAETGELFF. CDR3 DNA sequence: TGCGCCAGCAGCTTGGGGGGGCTAGCGGAAACCGGGGAGCTGTTTTTT.

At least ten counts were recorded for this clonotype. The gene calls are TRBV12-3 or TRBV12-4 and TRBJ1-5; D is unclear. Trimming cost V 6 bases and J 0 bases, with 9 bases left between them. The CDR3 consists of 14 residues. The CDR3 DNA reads TGTGCCAGCAGCTCCACGTATAGCAATCAGCCCCAGCATTTT. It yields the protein CASSSTYSNQPQHF.

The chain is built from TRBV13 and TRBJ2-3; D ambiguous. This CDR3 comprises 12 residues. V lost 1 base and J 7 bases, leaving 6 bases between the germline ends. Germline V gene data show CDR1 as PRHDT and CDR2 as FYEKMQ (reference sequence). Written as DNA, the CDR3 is TGTGCCAGCAGCTTAGTTGGCAATACGCAGTATTTT. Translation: CASSLVGNTQYF.